The entry below describes one T cell receptor (beta chain). The antigen remains undetermined. Germline CDR1 DFQATT, CDR2 SNEGSKA (reference sequence). This CDR3 is built from 19 residues. Unique molecular identifiers were incorporated during preparation of the TCRbeta library. TCRdb called the PCR reads again in MiXCR, with one record for every CDR3 protein. The sample consists of around 450,000 distinct CDR3 sequences, roughly 43% of them appearing once. These data originate in a study of T-cell reconstitution after alpha-beta-depleted transplantation in children. Study-level findings and limits: Alpha-beta T cells about two months after transplant reportedly derived from several hundred expanded graft clones. Newly generated T cells supplied most T-cell counts and diversity one year post-transplant. Where some patients showed high TCRbeta diversity at day 60, it came from recipient T cells and thymic progenitors that had survived.

The TCR sequence derives from a girl aged 2 to 10 with aplastic anemia, due to receive a stem cell transplant. Material: PBMCs, obtained before TCRalphabeta/CD19-depleted stem cell transplant. This chain uses TRBV20-1 with TRBJ2-1, with 12 positions matching TRBD2. The DNA for the CDR3 is TGCAGGGCCCCGGGTCCCGATTCTAGCGGGAGGGAAGTAGGGAATGAGCAGTTCTTC. This translates into CRAPGPDSSGREVGNEQFF.